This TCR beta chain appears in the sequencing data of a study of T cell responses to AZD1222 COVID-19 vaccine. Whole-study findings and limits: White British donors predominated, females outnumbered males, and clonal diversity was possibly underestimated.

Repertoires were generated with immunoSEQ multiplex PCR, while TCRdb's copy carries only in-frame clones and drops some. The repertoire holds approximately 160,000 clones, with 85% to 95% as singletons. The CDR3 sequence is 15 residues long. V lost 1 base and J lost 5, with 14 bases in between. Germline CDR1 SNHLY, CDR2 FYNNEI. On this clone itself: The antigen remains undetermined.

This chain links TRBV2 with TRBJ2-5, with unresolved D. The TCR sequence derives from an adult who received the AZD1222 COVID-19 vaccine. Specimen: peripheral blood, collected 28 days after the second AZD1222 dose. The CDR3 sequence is CASSEELSFGETQYF. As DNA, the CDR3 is TGTGCCAGCAGTGAAGAGTTGAGTTTTGGTGAGACCCAGTACTTC.